One sample yielded the 32 T cell receptor beta chains listed below, sequenced in a study of Ad26.COV2.S vaccination and SARS-CoV-2 variants. The assay was immunoSEQ multiplex PCR, and TCRdb's table has in-frame clones only and misses some. The sample has roughly 420,000 clones, roughly 89% seen once. Treatment defined: some 20 received Ad26.COV2.S at low or high dose, single or two shots; 5 received placebo; per-sample allocation not given. Sampling happened 63 days after the first vaccine or placebo injection. Sequencing was performed on peripheral blood, taken in a trial of Ad26.COV2.S vaccine versus placebo. These receptors were collected from a person aged 18 to 59 who received the Ad26.COV2.S COVID-19 vaccine or a placebo.

This chain uses TRBV2 with TRBJ2-5, with 9 bases that match TRBD2. The V gene's germline CDR1 is SNHLY and CDR2 FYNNEI. The CDR3 extends over 14 amino acids. Germline trimming cut 4 bases from V and 9 bases from J; bases unmatched to any gene: 9. The chain's CDR3 is CASSARLAVLAQYF. For the CDR3, the DNA is TGTGCCAGCAGTGCCCGACTAGCGGTCTTGGCCCAGTACTTC.

The chain recombines TRBV4-3 with TRBJ1-2; weak D call: TRBD1 (5 bases). The V end lost 1 base, the J end lost 6 bases, and 21 bases lay between the germline ends. Germline-derived CDR1 and CDR2 are LGHNA and YSLEER. There are 17 residues in the CDR3. CDR3 sequence (DNA): TGCGCCAGCAGCCAAGTGTTGGGCGGGGCCGTGTATGATGGCTACACCTTC. Translation: CASSQVLGGAVYDGYTF.

The genes are TRBV7-9 and TRBJ2-4; a possible D gene is TRBD2 (5 bases). This CDR3 has 14 residues. Germline V gene sequence: CDR1 SEHNR, CDR2 FQNEAQ (reference sequence). V was pared by 5 bases and J by 5 bases, with 13 bases between. The DNA of the CDR3 is TGTGCCAGCAGCCCCACCGGGGTTGAAAACATTCAGTACTTC. Translating gives CASSPTGVENIQYF.

The gene calls are TRBV19 and TRBJ2-5; D call uncertain. Germline CDR1 and CDR2: LNHDA and SQIVND (reference sequence). There are 13 residues in the CDR3. The V end lost 5 bases, the J end lost 1 base, and 8 bases lay between the germline ends. CDR3 loop: CASSPRPQETQYF. Written as DNA, the CDR3 is TGTGCCAGTAGTCCACGACCCCAAGAGACCCAGTACTTC.

The gene calls are TRBV5-6 and TRBJ2-7; D may be TRBD1 or TRBD2 (5 bases each). Germline CDR1 SGHDT, CDR2 YYEEEE. V was cut by 4 bases and J by 3 bases, with 20 bases left in between. The length of the CDR3 is 16 residues. Here the CDR3 reads CASSQPGPTDYYEQYF. The CDR3 DNA reads as TGTGCCAGCAGCCAACCGGGACCGACTGATTACTACGAGCAGTACTTC.

In its sample, this clone was seen once. The chain recombines TRBV10-3 with TRBJ1-2; D remains unclear. Germline assignment: CDR1 ENHRY and CDR2 SYGVKD. Trimming left V 10 bases short and J 6 bases short, with 18 bases between. This CDR3 region has 13 residues. CDR3 protein: CASVKGGVDGYTF. The DNA for the CDR3 is TGTGCCAGTGTTAAGGGCGGCGTGGATGGCTACACCTTC.

The chain combines TRBV30 with TRBJ1-1, with D possibly being TRBD1 (5 bases). The CDR3 sequence is 13 residues long. Germline CDR1 and CDR2: GTSNPN and SVGIG (reference sequence). V was clipped by 5 bases and J by 2 bases, with 12 bases between them. The CDR3 nucleotides read TGTGCCTGGGGACGTGGGGGAAACACTGAAGCTTTCTTT. Its protein is CAWGRGGNTEAFF.

This chain joins TRBV5-1 and TRBJ2-1; TRBD1 matches 8 bases. Trimming at V came to 3 bases and at J to 6 bases, leaving 2 bases not matched to a gene. The CDR3 is 13 residues long. CDR1 is SGHRS and CDR2 is YFSETQ in the germline V gene. The CDR3 DNA is TGCGCCAGCAGCTGGACAGGGATCAATGAGCAGTTCTTC. It is translated as CASSWTGINEQFF. Variable domain in full (rest from reference TRBV5-1 and TRBJ2-1): KAGVTQTPRYLIKTRGQQVTLSCSPISGHRSVSWYQQTPGQGLQFLFEYFSETQRNKGNFPGRFSGRQFSNSRSEMNVSTLELGDSALYLCASSWTGINEQFFGPGTRLTVL.

This clone turned up a few times. The rearrangement links TRBV9 to TRBJ1-3; D might be TRBD1 (5 bases). Germline-derived CDR1 and CDR2 are SGDLS and YYNGEE. V lost 4 bases and J lost 7, with 15 bases in between. CDR3 length equals 14 residues. The CDR3 coding sequence is TGTGCCAGCAGCCAGGGTCAAAATGGGAACACCATATATTTT. Its translation: CASSQGQNGNTIYF. The full variable domain, its missing parts supplied by reference TRBV9 and TRBJ1-3, is DSGVTQTPKHLITATGQRVTLRCSPRSGDLSVYWYQQSLDQGLQFLIQYYNGEERAKGNILERFSAQQFPDLHSELNLSSLELGDSALYFCASSQGQNGNTIYFGEGSWLTVV.

A single count supports this clone. The gene calls are TRBV7-9 and TRBJ1-1; D call uncertain. Germline V CDR1 and CDR2: SEHNR, FQNEAQ (reference sequence). V was pared by 5 bases and J by 5 bases, with 12 bases between. This CDR3 is built from 13 residues. The CDR3 protein is CASSNMEGTEAFF. CDR3 DNA sequence: TGTGCCAGCAGCAATATGGAGGGAACTGAAGCTTTCTTT. Full variable domain (outside the CDR3, taken from reference TRBV7-9 and TRBJ1-1): DTGVSQNPRHKITKRGQNVTFRCDPISEHNRLYWYRQTLGQGPEFLTYFQNEAQLEKSRLLSDRFSAERPKGSFSTLEIQRTEQGDSAMYLCASSNMEGTEAFFGQGTRLTVV.

The chain is built from TRBV30 and TRBJ1-3, with TRBD1 matching over 7 bases. The CDR3 is made up of 14 amino acids. Germline values: CDR1 GTSNPN, CDR2 SVGIG (reference sequence). J gave up 2 bases and V 7 bases, and 8 bases lay outside the gene matches. For the CDR3, the DNA is TGTGCCTCGACTCCCGGGACAGCTGGAAACACCATATATTTT. It codes for CASTPGTAGNTIYF. The full variable domain, completed using reference TRBV30 and TRBJ1-3, is SQTIHQWPATLVQPVGSPLSLECTVEGTSNPNLYWYRQAAGRGLQLLFYSVGIGQISSEVPQNLSASRPQDRQFILSSKKLLLSDSGFYLCASTPGTAGNTIYFGEGSWLTVV.

V is TRBV19 and J is TRBJ2-1; no firm D call. The V end was cut by 8 bases, the J end by 1 base, with 9 bases between. The CDR3 extends over 13 amino acids. Looked up from germline, CDR1 is LNHDA and CDR2 is SQIVND (reference sequence). The DNA of the CDR3 is TGTGCCAGTGCCCAGGTATCCTACAATGAGCAGTTCTTC. It translates to CASAQVSYNEQFF.

This clone was seen once. V gene TRBV13 combines with J gene TRBJ2-7; 7 nucleotides match TRBD2. Germline assignment: CDR1 PRHDT and CDR2 FYEKMQ (reference sequence). Trimming removed 4 bases from V and 0 bases from J; junction bases left unmatched: 6. CDR3 length: 15 residues. CDR3 in DNA: TGTGCCAGCAGCTCGTCTAGCGGTTACTCCTACGAGCAGTACTTC. Translated, it gives CASSSSSGYSYEQYF.

The chain combines TRBV18 with TRBJ1-3, with D possibly being TRBD1 (5 bases). The V gene lost 3 bases and the J gene lost 4 bases, with 10 bases spanning the gap. This CDR3 contains 14 residues. CDR1 is KGHSH and CDR2 is LQKENI in the germline V gene. In DNA, the CDR3 is TGTGCCAGCTCACCGGACGGGGCCGGAAACACCATATATTTT. Translating it yields CASSPDGAGNTIYF. Full variable domain (rest looked up from reference TRBV18 and TRBJ1-3): NAGVMQNPRHLVRRRGQEARLRCSPMKGHSHVYWYRQLPEEGLKFMVYLQKENIIDESGMPKERFSAEFPKEGPSILRIQQVVRGDSAAYFCASSPDGAGNTIYFGEGSWLTVV.

The gene calls are TRBV9 and TRBJ1-1; D may be TRBD1 (5 bases). Germline V gene data show CDR1 as SGDLS and CDR2 as YYNGEE. V was cut by 0 bases and J by 4 bases, with 16 bases left in between. This CDR3 is built from 16 residues. The CDR3 sequence is CASSVGWAWGATEAFF. CDR3 DNA: TGTGCCAGCAGCGTAGGGTGGGCCTGGGGCGCCACTGAAGCTTTCTTT.

The chain employs TRBV5-4 and TRBJ1-1, with D possibly being TRBD1 (5 bases). V was pared by 1 base and J by 5 bases, with 12 bases between. The CDR3 extends over 14 amino acids. In germline, CDR1 is SGHNT, CDR2 YYREEE (reference sequence). As DNA, the CDR3 is TGTGCCAGCAGCTTGCATGCAGGGAAGACTGAAGCTTTCTTT. This codes for CASSLHAGKTEAFF.

The J gene is TRBJ2-1, the V gene TRBV28; D uncertain. Germline V gene sequence: CDR1 MDHEN, CDR2 SYDVKM. The CDR3 runs 11 residues. Trimming took 2 bases from V and 10 from J, leaving 6 bases between them. CDR3 sequence: CASSLLWEQFF. As DNA, the CDR3 is TGTGCCAGCAGTTTACTGTGGGAGCAGTTCTTC.

V is TRBV7-2 and J is TRBJ2-5, with TRBD1 as a possible D gene (5 bases). Deletions cut 1 base from V and 5 bases from J, with 11 bases between. The CDR3 spans 14 residues. CDR1 and CDR2 (germline): SGHTA, FQGNSA. CDR3: CASSLGVTAETQYF. The CDR3 DNA reads TGTGCCAGCAGCTTAGGAGTGACAGCGGAGACCCAGTACTTC.

The V call is TRBV7-2, the J call TRBJ1-2; 7 nucleotides align to TRBD1. The CDR3 runs 13 residues. Unmatched junction bases numbered 6, after V lost 3 bases and J lost 8 bases. The germline V gene encodes CDR1 SGHTA and CDR2 FQGNSA. In DNA, the CDR3 is TGTGCCAGCAGCTTCGACAGGGTAGGCGGCTACACCTTC. Encoded protein: CASSFDRVGGYTF.

The CDR3, as DNA: TGTGCCAGCAGCCTAGGGACTAGCCATTACAATGAGCAGTTCTTC. Translating gives CASSLGTSHYNEQFF. The chain is built from TRBV7-3 and TRBJ2-1, with 9 bases that match TRBD2. Germline values: CDR1 SGHTA, CDR2 FQGTGA. The CDR3 is 15 residues long. After removal of 5 bases from V and 4 bases from J, the junction contained 6 bases not matched to a gene.

The chain employs TRBV10-3 and TRBJ1-2, with a tentative D call TRBD1 (5 bases). Trimming removed 6 bases at V and 5 bases at J, with 7 bases between. CDR3 size: 11 residues. CDR1 is ENHRY, CDR2 SYGVKD, per germline. In DNA, the CDR3 is TGTGCCATCAGCGGGGGGTATGGCTACACCTTC. Residues: CAISGGYGYTF.

This chain uses TRBV18 with TRBJ2-2; D is ambiguous. V shed 3 bases and J shed 3 bases, with 11 bases lying between them. The CDR3 totals 15 residues. Germline values: CDR1 KGHSH, CDR2 LQKENI. CDR3 nucleotide sequence: TGTGCCAGCTCACCCTTGATCCTCGACACCGGGGAGCTGTTTTTT. It specifies CASSPLILDTGELFF.

This clone was counted once. The chain recombines TRBV6-5 with TRBJ1-6; perhaps TRBD1 as D (6 bases). This CDR3 comprises 15 residues. V lost 6 bases and J 2 bases, leaving 11 bases between the germline ends. The germline V gene has CDR1 MNHEY and CDR2 SVGAGI. The CDR3 is CASSGGHPYNSPLHF. DNA of the CDR3: TGTGCCAGCAGCGGGGGACACCCCTATAATTCACCCCTCCACTTT.

This chain links TRBV10-3 with TRBJ1-4; possible D gene TRBD1, 5 bases. Germline V CDR1 and CDR2: ENHRY, SYGVKD. This CDR3 comprises 14 residues. V lost 5 bases and J 3 bases, leaving 10 bases between the germline ends. The CDR3 nucleotides read TGTGCCATCAGTCCGGGACCGGCTAATGAAAAACTGTTTTTT. Residues: CAISPGPANEKLFF.

This clone was observed a single time. This rearrangement joins TRBV5-4 to TRBJ2-3; TRBD2 is a possible D gene (6 bases). There are 14 residues in the CDR3. Germline CDR1 and CDR2: SGHNT and YYREEE (reference sequence). V lost 0 bases to trimming and J lost 4 bases, with 9 bases between them. CDR3 nucleotide sequence: TGTGCCAGCAGCTTGGGGGCTAGCGCAGATACGCAGTATTTT. As protein: CASSLGASADTQYF.

The rearrangement uses TRBV5-4 and TRBJ2-7; no definite D call. Germline CDR1 and CDR2: SGHNT and YYREEE (reference sequence). This CDR3 has 13 amino acids. Trimming left V 3 bases short and J 2 bases short, with 9 bases between. This CDR3 reads CASSSQPTYEQYF. CDR3 nucleotides: TGTGCCAGCAGCTCCCAACCTACCTACGAGCAGTACTTC.

The rearrangement links TRBV19 to TRBJ1-6; D remains unclear. The CDR3 runs 13 residues. From germline, CDR1 is LNHDA and CDR2 SQIVND (reference sequence). V gave up 7 bases and J gave up 9 bases, with 13 bases separating them. As DNA, the CDR3 is TGTGCCAGTAATGCCAGGCAGGTTTCACCCCTCCACTTT. It yields the protein CASNARQVSPLHF.

This chain uses TRBV24-1 with TRBJ2-1; 11 bases align to TRBD2. Per germline, CDR1 KGHDR and CDR2 SFDVKD. This CDR3 region has 15 residues. V shed 10 bases, J shed 4 bases, and the junction held 8 bases outside the gene matches. CDR3 sequence reads: CATSGGGVDYNEQFF. CDR3 DNA: TGTGCCACTAGCGGGGGGGGAGTGGATTACAATGAGCAGTTCTTC.

CDR3 in DNA: TGCGCCAGCAGCCAAGGGACGGTAACCGGGGAGCTGTTTTTT. It translates to CASSQGTVTGELFF. V usage is TRBV4-3 and J usage is TRBJ2-2, with D uncertain. Germline lookup yields CDR1 LGHNA and CDR2 YSLEER. Deletions cut 1 base from V and 5 bases from J, with 8 bases between. The CDR3 runs to 14 residues.

The chain recombines TRBV10-3 with TRBJ1-1; no firm D call. Germline CDR1 and CDR2: ENHRY and SYGVKD. This CDR3 spans 13 amino acids. V was trimmed by 7 bases and J by 0 bases, leaving 9 bases between them. The CDR3 DNA reads TGTGCCATCAACGAGGGTATGAACACTGAAGCTTTCTTT. Its translation is CAINEGMNTEAFF.

The rearrangement joins TRBV13 to TRBJ1-1; no firm D call. The CDR3 has 13 amino acids. Germline assignment: CDR1 PRHDT and CDR2 FYEKMQ (reference sequence). V was pared by 5 bases and J by 7 bases, with 14 bases between. CDR3 protein: CASSLALQIEAFF. The CDR3, as DNA: TGTGCCAGCAGCCTAGCCCTGCAAATTGAAGCTTTCTTT.

The chain couples TRBV4-3 to TRBJ2-7; TRBD1 matches 7 bases. The CDR3 runs 16 residues. CDR1 and CDR2 (germline): LGHNA, YSLEER. V was pared by 8 bases and J by 2 bases, with 15 bases of the junction left unmatched. CDR3: CASSLGYRGPPYEQYF. CDR3 DNA sequence: TGCGCCAGCTCCCTAGGATATAGGGGGCCCCCCTACGAGCAGTACTTC.